The text below deals with one T cell receptor (beta chain). Its antigen is as yet unknown. These data originate in a study of OX40 agonist ivuxolimab in advanced cancers. Study in general: While on treatment, patients had intravenous ivuxolimab at 0.01 to 10 mg/kg every 2 weeks.

Libraries were prepared by immunoSEQ multiplex PCR; TCRdb keeps only in-frame clonotypes and omits some of them. Among approximately 15,000 clones listed, approximately 84% were seen once. Notes on the study in general: Averaged across samples, CD8+ T cells carried more expanded clones than CD4+ did.

The source is an adult with an advanced solid tumor such as melanoma, head and neck, liver or kidney cancer. The sequencing here drew on CD4+ or CD8+ T cells sorted from blood, taken in a trial of the OX40 agonist ivuxolimab.

The CDR3 nucleotides read TGTGCCAGCAGTCAAAACGGGAGAGGCAACGAGCAGTACTTC. Protein: CASSQNGRGNEQYF. The chain uses TRBV27 and TRBJ2-7; TRBD2 is a possible D gene (6 bases). V lost 5 bases and J lost 5, with 16 bases in between. The CDR3 has 14 residues. Germline values: CDR1 MNHEY, CDR2 SMNVEV (reference sequence).